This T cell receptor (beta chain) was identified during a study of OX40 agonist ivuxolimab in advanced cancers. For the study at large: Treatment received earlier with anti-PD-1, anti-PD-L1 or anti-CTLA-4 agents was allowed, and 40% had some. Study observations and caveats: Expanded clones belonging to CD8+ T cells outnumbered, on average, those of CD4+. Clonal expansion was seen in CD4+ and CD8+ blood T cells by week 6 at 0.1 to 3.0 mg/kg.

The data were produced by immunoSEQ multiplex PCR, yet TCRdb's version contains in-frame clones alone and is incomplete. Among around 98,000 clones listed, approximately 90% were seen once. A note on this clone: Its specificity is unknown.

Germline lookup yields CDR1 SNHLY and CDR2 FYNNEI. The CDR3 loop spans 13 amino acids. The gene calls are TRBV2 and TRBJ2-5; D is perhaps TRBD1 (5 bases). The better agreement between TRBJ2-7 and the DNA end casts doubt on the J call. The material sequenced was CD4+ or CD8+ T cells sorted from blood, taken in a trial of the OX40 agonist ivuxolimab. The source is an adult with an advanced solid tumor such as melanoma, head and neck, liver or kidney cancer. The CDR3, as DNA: TGTGCCAGCAGTCAACAGGATTCCTACGAGCAGTACTTC. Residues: CASSQQDSYEQYF.